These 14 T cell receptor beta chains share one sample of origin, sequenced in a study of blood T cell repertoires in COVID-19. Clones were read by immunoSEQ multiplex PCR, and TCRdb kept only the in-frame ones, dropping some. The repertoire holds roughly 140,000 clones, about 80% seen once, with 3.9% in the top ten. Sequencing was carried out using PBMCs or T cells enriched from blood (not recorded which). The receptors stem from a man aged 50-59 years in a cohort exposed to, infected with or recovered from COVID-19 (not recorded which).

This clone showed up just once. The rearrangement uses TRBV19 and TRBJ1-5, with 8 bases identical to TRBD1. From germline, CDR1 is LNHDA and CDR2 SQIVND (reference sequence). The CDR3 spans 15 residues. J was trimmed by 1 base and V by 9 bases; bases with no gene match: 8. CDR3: CASKAGTGSNQPQHF. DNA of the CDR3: TGTGCCAGCAAAGCGGGGACAGGAAGCAATCAGCCCCAGCATTTT.

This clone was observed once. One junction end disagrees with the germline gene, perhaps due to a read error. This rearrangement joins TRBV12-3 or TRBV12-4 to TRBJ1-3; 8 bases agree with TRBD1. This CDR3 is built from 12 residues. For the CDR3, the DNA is TGTGCCAGCAGCCTTATGGCCGGGACAGGTCATTTT. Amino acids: CASSLMAGTGHF.

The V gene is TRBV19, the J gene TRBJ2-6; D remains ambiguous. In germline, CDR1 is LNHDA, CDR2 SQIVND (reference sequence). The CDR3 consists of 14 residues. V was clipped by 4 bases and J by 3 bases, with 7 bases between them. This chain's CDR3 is CASSTGGGANVLTF. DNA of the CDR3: TGTGCCAGTAGTACAGGTGGTGGGGCCAACGTCCTGACTTTC.

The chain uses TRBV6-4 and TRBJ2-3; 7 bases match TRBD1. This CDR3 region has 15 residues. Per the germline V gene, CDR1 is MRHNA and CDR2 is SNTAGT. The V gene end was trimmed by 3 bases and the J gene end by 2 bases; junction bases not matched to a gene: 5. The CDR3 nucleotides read TGTGCCAGCAGTGAGTCTGGGACAGCCACAGATACGCAGTATTTT. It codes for CASSESGTATDTQYF.

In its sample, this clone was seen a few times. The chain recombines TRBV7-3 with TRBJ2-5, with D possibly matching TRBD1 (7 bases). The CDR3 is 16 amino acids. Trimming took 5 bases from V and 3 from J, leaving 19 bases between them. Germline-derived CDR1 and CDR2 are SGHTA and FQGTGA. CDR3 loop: CASSPDTQGRKETQYF. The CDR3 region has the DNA TGTGCCAGCAGCCCAGATACACAGGGGAGGAAAGAGACCCAGTACTTC.

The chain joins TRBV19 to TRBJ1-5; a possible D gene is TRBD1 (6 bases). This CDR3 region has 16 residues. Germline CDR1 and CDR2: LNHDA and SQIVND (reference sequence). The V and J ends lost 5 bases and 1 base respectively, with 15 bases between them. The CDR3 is CASSPRTELSNQPQHF. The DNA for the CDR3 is TGTGCCAGTAGTCCTCGGACAGAACTGAGCAATCAGCCCCAGCATTTT.

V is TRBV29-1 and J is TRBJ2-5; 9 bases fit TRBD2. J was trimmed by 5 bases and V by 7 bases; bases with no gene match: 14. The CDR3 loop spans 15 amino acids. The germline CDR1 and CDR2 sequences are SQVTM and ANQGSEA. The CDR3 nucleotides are TGCAGCGCCAAAGCGGGGGGTGTCCTGGGGGAGACCCAGTACTTC. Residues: CSAKAGGVLGETQYF.

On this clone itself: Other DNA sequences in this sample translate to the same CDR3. The CDR3 DNA follows: TGTGCCAGCAGTCTGGGGGCGAACTATGGCTACACCTTC. The encoded protein is CASSLGANYGYTF. The chain has TRBV12-3 or TRBV12-4 and TRBJ1-2; D possibly corresponds to TRBD1 (6 bases). The CDR3 has 13 residues. The V end was cut by 5 bases, the J end by 2 bases, with 9 bases between.

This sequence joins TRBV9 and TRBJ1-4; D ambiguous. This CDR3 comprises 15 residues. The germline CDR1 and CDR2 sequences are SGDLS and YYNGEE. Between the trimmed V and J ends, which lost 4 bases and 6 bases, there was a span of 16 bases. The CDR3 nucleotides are TGTGCCAGCAGCCCAAGCCCGGCGGAGGATGAAAAACTGTTTTTT. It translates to CASSPSPAEDEKLFF.

The chain's CDR3 is CASSLRLGVGTDTQYF. CDR3 DNA: TGTGCCAGCAGTTTGCGACTAGGAGTGGGCACAGATACGCAGTATTTT. The chain uses TRBV28 and TRBJ2-3; TRBD2 is a possible D gene (6 bases). Germline-derived CDR1 and CDR2 are MDHEN and SYDVKM. This CDR3 has 16 residues. V shed 3 bases and J shed 1 base, with 14 bases lying between them. The whole variable domain, filled in from reference TRBV28 and TRBJ2-3, reads DVKVTQSSRYLVKRTGEKVFLECVQDMDHENMFWYRQDPGLGLRLIYFSYDVKMKEKGDIPEGYSVSREKKERFSLILESASTNQTSMYLCASSLRLGVGTDTQYFGPGTRLTVL.

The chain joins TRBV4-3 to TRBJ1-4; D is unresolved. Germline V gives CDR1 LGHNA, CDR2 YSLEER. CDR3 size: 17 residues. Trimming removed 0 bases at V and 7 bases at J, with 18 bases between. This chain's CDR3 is CASSQEDGGYVAEKLFF. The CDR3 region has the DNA TGCGCCAGCAGCCAAGAGGACGGAGGGTATGTGGCTGAAAAACTGTTTTTT.

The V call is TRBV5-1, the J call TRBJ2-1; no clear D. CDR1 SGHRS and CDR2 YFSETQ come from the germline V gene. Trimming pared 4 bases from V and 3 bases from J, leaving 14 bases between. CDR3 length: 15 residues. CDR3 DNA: TGCGCCAGCAGCCCTGTGCCCTACCTCTACAATGAGCAGTTCTTC. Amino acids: CASSPVPYLYNEQFF.

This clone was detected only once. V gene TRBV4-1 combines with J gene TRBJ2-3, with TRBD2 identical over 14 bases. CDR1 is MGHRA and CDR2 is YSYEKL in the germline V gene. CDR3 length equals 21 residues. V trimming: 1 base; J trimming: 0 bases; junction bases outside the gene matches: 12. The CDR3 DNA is TGCGCCAGCAGCCAAGGGCGATCCGGGACTAGCGGGGGACTTAGCACAGATACGCAGTATTTT. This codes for CASSQGRSGTSGGLSTDTQYF.

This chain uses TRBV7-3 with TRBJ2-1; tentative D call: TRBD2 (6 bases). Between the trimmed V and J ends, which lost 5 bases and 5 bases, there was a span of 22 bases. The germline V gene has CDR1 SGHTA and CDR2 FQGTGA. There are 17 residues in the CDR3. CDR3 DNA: TGTGCCAGCAGCCCAGGACCCTTGGGGGGAGCAAACAATGAGCAGTTCTTC. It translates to CASSPGPLGGANNEQFF. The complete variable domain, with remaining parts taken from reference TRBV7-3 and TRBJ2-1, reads GAGVSQTPSNKVTEKGKYVELRCDPISGHTALYWYRQSLGQGPEFLIYFQGTGAADDSGLPNDRFFAVRPEGSVSTLKIQRTERGDSAVYLCASSPGPLGGANNEQFFGPGTRLTVL.